The 25 T cell receptor beta chains presented below share a single source sample, sequenced in a study of blood T cell repertoires in COVID-19. Method: immunoSEQ multiplex PCR; TCRdb's copy keeps in-frame clones and lacks some. The sample lists 400,000 to 450,000 clones, around 89% occurring once. What was sequenced was peripheral blood. The receptors were sampled from a woman aged 40 to 50 with COVID-19, enrolled during active disease.

The V and J genes are TRBV2 and TRBJ1-2, with 11 bases fitting TRBD1. Trimming at V came to 1 base and at J to 3 bases, leaving 10 bases not matched to a gene. Germline CDR1 SNHLY, CDR2 FYNNEI. The CDR3 extends over 18 amino acids. Here the CDR3 reads CASSEVGQGAWVDYGYTF. The CDR3 coding sequence is TGTGCCAGCAGTGAAGTCGGACAGGGGGCCTGGGTGGACTATGGCTACACCTTC.

This chain links TRBV29-1 with TRBJ1-3, with D unclear. The V end was cut by 5 bases, the J end by 1 base, with 12 bases between. The germline gives CDR1 SQVTM, CDR2 ANQGSEA. The CDR3 loop spans 14 amino acids. The CDR3 DNA reads as TGCAGCGTTATACTAGTCCAGTCTGGAAACACCATATATTTT. Translating gives CSVILVQSGNTIYF.

The chain carries TRBV14 and TRBJ2-7; TRBD2 matches at 7 bases. CDR3 size: 15 residues. Trimming removed 0 bases from V and 4 bases from J; junction bases left unmatched: 6. From germline, CDR1 is SGHDN and CDR2 FVKESK. In nucleotides, the CDR3 is TGTGCCAGCAGCCAAGAAGCGGGATGGGCATACGAGCAGTACTTC. It specifies CASSQEAGWAYEQYF.

The rearrangement uses TRBV5-1 and TRBJ2-1; no firm D call. V lost 1 base, J lost 5 bases, and 13 bases lay in between. CDR1 and CDR2 (germline): SGHRS, YFSETQ. The CDR3 runs 15 residues. CDR3 amino acids: CASSLTPREDNEQFF. The CDR3 DNA reads as TGCGCCAGCAGCTTGACCCCTCGAGAGGACAATGAGCAGTTCTTC.

The CDR3 reads CASRPTGQGSTEAFF. CDR3 DNA sequence: TGTGCCAGCAGACCAACGGGACAGGGGAGCACTGAAGCTTTCTTT. This chain links TRBV28 with TRBJ1-1; 10 bases line up with TRBD1. This CDR3 comprises 15 residues. Germline V CDR1 and CDR2: MDHEN, SYDVKM. J lost 4 bases, V lost 6 bases, and 8 bases had no gene match.

The chain is built from TRBV28 and TRBJ1-4, with D possibly being TRBD1 (6 bases). V was clipped by 3 bases and J by 4 bases, with 12 bases between them. This CDR3 spans 15 amino acids. Germline assignment: CDR1 MDHEN and CDR2 SYDVKM. The CDR3 bases are TGTGCCAGCAGTTTTACGCAGGGGTTTAATGAAAAACTGTTTTTT. This encodes CASSFTQGFNEKLFF.

The genes are TRBV2 and TRBJ1-2; 8 positions match TRBD1. The V gene end was trimmed by 6 bases and the J gene end by 4 bases; junction bases not matched to a gene: 1. This CDR3 has 12 amino acids. Germline CDR1 and CDR2: SNHLY and FYNNEI. The CDR3 reads CASRQGAYGYTF. In DNA, the CDR3 is TGTGCCAGCAGGCAGGGGGCCTATGGCTACACCTTC.

The chain couples TRBV7-9 to TRBJ2-1; TRBD2 matches 12 bases. Germline V gene sequence: CDR1 SEHNR, CDR2 FQNEAQ (reference sequence). Losses at the gene ends were 5 bases for V and 8 bases for J; bases not matched to a gene: 10. This CDR3 has 16 amino acids. The CDR3 spells CASSPRTSGILDEQFF. CDR3 sequence (DNA): TGTGCCAGCAGCCCCAGGACTAGCGGGATTTTAGATGAGCAGTTCTTC.

This chain connects TRBV6-5 to TRBJ2-1; D is perhaps TRBD2 (5 bases). The V gene's germline CDR1 is MNHEY and CDR2 SVGAGI. The CDR3 spans 15 residues. V lost 0 bases to trimming and J lost 6 bases, with 12 bases between them. This CDR3 is CASSYSRLGLNEQFF. CDR3 in DNA: TGTGCCAGCAGTTACTCTCGGCTAGGACTCAATGAGCAGTTCTTC.

V usage is TRBV5-6 and J usage is TRBJ1-1; weak D call: TRBD1 (6 bases). This CDR3 spans 14 amino acids. From germline, CDR1 is SGHDT and CDR2 YYEEEE. V lost 2 bases to trimming and J lost 0 bases, with 8 bases between them. The CDR3 bases are TGTGCCAGCAGCTTACAGGGTATGAACACTGAAGCTTTCTTT. Translated: CASSLQGMNTEAFF.

The J gene is TRBJ1-2, the V gene TRBV11-1, with 7 bases identical to TRBD1. Germline V gene data show CDR1 as SGHAT and CDR2 as FQDESV (reference sequence). The junction had 7 bases not matched to a gene; V was cut back by 5 bases and J by 1 base. The CDR3 loop spans 15 amino acids. The CDR3 loop is CASSIGTANNYGYTF. The CDR3, as DNA: TGTGCCAGCAGCATTGGGACAGCTAATAACTATGGCTACACCTTC.

V gene TRBV5-1 combines with J gene TRBJ2-2; D is uncertain. CDR1 is SGHRS and CDR2 is YFSETQ in the germline V gene. V shed 2 bases and J shed 6 bases, with 8 bases lying between them. CDR3 size: 13 residues. CDR3 DNA: TGCGCCAGCAGCTTCCTTCCGTCCGGGGAGCTGTTTTTT. It encodes CASSFLPSGELFF.

A remark on this clone: Additional DNA sequences in this sample encode the identical CDR3. This sequence joins TRBV2 and TRBJ1-2; 8 positions match TRBD1. The CDR3 covers 14 residues. Per germline, CDR1 SNHLY and CDR2 FYNNEI. Losses at the gene ends were 3 bases for V and 2 bases for J; bases not matched to a gene: 2. The CDR3 spells CASSDGQGNYGYTF. The CDR3 DNA sequence: TGTGCCAGCAGTGACGGACAGGGCAACTATGGCTACACCTTC.

The chain is built from TRBV7-9 and TRBJ2-2, with D possibly TRBD1 on 5 matching bases. The length of the CDR3 is 15 residues. V lost 0 bases and J 6 bases, leaving 11 bases between the germline ends. Germline lookup yields CDR1 SEHNR and CDR2 FQNEAQ (reference sequence). The CDR3 bases are TGTGCCAGCAGCTTAGCTAGACTGGGGCCCGGGGAGCTGTTTTTT. It specifies CASSLARLGPGELFF.

This clone came up once. The V and J genes are TRBV6-6 and TRBJ1-3; TRBD1 matches 9 bases. CDR3 size: 17 residues. CDR1 and CDR2 (germline): MNHNY, SVGAGI (reference sequence). J was trimmed by 3 bases and V by 5 bases; bases with no gene match: 11. This CDR3 reads CASSRYNRGRRGNTIYF. The CDR3 nucleotides are TGTGCCAGCAGTCGCTACAACAGGGGGCGGCGTGGAAACACCATATATTTT.

The V and J genes are TRBV28 and TRBJ1-1; no clear D gene. CDR3 length equals 14 residues. Per germline, CDR1 MDHEN and CDR2 SYDVKM. Trimming removed 5 bases from V and 0 bases from J, with 10 bases in between. The CDR3 reads CASSESAMNTEAFF. The CDR3 DNA sequence: TGTGCCAGCAGTGAGTCCGCCATGAACACTGAAGCTTTCTTT.

The V gene is TRBV2, the J gene TRBJ1-2; 9 bases agree with TRBD1. This CDR3 is 11 amino acids long. Germline V gene data show CDR1 as SNHLY and CDR2 as FYNNEI. J gave up 8 bases and V 9 bases, and 4 bases lay outside the gene matches. CDR3 region: CARRTGEGYTF. CDR3 sequence (DNA): TGTGCCAGAAGGACAGGGGAAGGCTACACCTTC.

The chain joins TRBV28 to TRBJ1-4; possible D gene TRBD1, 6 bases. The CDR3 contains 14 residues. Germline CDR1 reads MDHEN; CDR2 reads SYDVKM. V was trimmed by 2 bases and J by 8 bases, leaving 12 bases between them. Written as DNA, the CDR3 is TGTGCCAGCAGTTTACCAGGACAGAGGGAAAAACTGTTTTTT. Translating it yields CASSLPGQREKLFF.

This clone showed up many times. The V and J genes are TRBV11-3 and TRBJ2-1; 13 nucleotides line up with TRBD2. The CDR3 is made up of 17 amino acids. V lost 3 bases to trimming and J lost 7 bases; unmatched junction nucleotides: 9. Germline V CDR1 and CDR2: SGHNT, YENEEA. The CDR3 DNA follows: TGTGCCAGCAGCTTCCGACCGACTAGCGGGAGGTCTAATGAGCAGTTCTTC. Translation gives CASSFRPTSGRSNEQFF. Looking up the rest from reference TRBV11-3 and TRBJ2-1 gives the full variable domain: EAGVVQSPRYKIIEKKQPVAFWCNPISGHNTLYWYLQNLGQGPELLIRYENEEAVDDSQLPKDRFSAERLKGVDSTLKIQPAELGDSAVYLCASSFRPTSGRSNEQFFGPGTRLTVL.

The rearrangement links TRBV12-5 to TRBJ2-1, with D perhaps TRBD2 (5 bases). Germline V gene lookup returns CDR1 LGHNT and CDR2 FRNRAP. V dropped 0 bases and J dropped 2 bases, with 8 bases sitting between them. CDR3 length equals 15 residues. DNA of the CDR3: TGTGCTAGTGGTTTGGTCTCTAGCCCCTACAATGAGCAGTTCTTC. Protein product: CASGLVSSPYNEQFF.

The rearrangement joins TRBV7-9 to TRBJ1-5; TRBD1 matches at 7 bases. CDR1 is SEHNR, CDR2 FQNEAQ, per germline (reference sequence). There are 13 residues in the CDR3. Losses at the gene ends were 4 bases for V and 5 bases for J; bases not matched to a gene: 2. Written as DNA, the CDR3 is TGTGCCAGCAGCTCTACAGGGGATCAGCCCCAGCATTTT. Its protein is CASSSTGDQPQHF.

The V call is TRBV11-2, the J call TRBJ2-2, with 7 bases identical to TRBD2. The length of the CDR3 is 16 residues. The V gene end was trimmed by 1 base and the J gene end by 6 bases; junction bases not matched to a gene: 8. Per the germline V gene, CDR1 is SGHAT and CDR2 is FQNNGV. The CDR3 nucleotides are TGTGCCAGCAGCTTAGTTTGGGCGGGAGTGGCCGGGGAGCTGTTTTTT. Translated: CASSLVWAGVAGELFF.

The chain employs TRBV7-9 and TRBJ1-2; 10 bases agree with TRBD1. This CDR3 is built from 16 residues. The ends lost 5 bases at V and 1 base at J; junction bases unmatched: 7. Germline values: CDR1 SEHNR, CDR2 FQNEAQ (reference sequence). DNA for the CDR3: TGTGCCAGCAGCCGGGACAGGGGCAACGTTAACTATGGCTACACCTTC. Translation: CASSRDRGNVNYGYTF.

As concerns this clone: The germline gene is not matched at one end of the junction; a read error may be the cause. The J gene is TRBJ1-4, the V gene TRBV30; D not certain. The CDR3 runs 13 residues. Germline assignment: CDR1 GTSNPN and CDR2 SVGIG (reference sequence). The CDR3 DNA is TGTGCCGGGAGCCGGGCAACTAATGAAAAACTGTTTTTT. This sequence encodes CAGSRATNEKLFF.

The chain employs TRBV6-2 or TRBV6-3 and TRBJ1-5, with no clear D. There are 16 residues in the CDR3. The V gene lost 2 bases and the J gene lost 0 bases, with 11 bases spanning the gap. From germline, CDR1 is MNHEY and CDR2 SVGEGT. CDR3 nucleotide sequence: TGTGCCAGCAGTTACATGGCAGGCTATAGCAATCAGCCCCAGCATTTT. This codes for CASSYMAGYSNQPQHF.